This entry describes one T cell receptor beta chain. The target antigen is unknown. The data belong to a study of CD8 T cells in ankylosing spondylitis. Study results and limitations: Clones that were linked to disease were CD8+ and were relatively rare in peripheral blood. Ankylosing spondylitis blood appeared to carry a characteristic TCR beta motif of seven to nine highly homologous variants.

MiXCR was run by TCRdb on the 5' RACE reads, yielding one entry per CDR3 protein. The sample holds fewer than 400,000 distinct CDR3 sequences, roughly 15% seen once. The source of this sequence is a male donor with ankylosing spondylitis or in good health (not recorded which). The specimen sequenced was blood, either unsorted or a sorted T cell fraction (not recorded which).

CDR3 protein: CASSQQGGEKLFF. The CDR3 nucleotides read TGTGCCAGCAGCCAACAGGGGGGTGAAAAACTGTTTTTT. The chain combines TRBV5-5 with TRBJ1-4; TRBD1 agrees at 8 bases. The germline V gene encodes CDR1 SGHKS and CDR2 YYEKEE (reference sequence). The CDR3 is 13 residues long. With V trimmed by 4 bases and J by 7 bases, 3 bases remained unmatched.